The 27 T cell receptor beta chains presented below share a single source sample, sequenced in a study of shared clonotypes between healthy human individuals. Naive-designated CD8 cells lacked CD45RO, were positively enriched for CCR7, and omitted terminally differentiated effector memory CD45RA+ cells. TCRdb's copy holds only in-frame clones and misses some; the assay was immunoSEQ multiplex PCR. The sample has hundreds of thousands of clones; 90% to 95% are singletons. The sample was naive CD8+ T cells sorted from blood. The source is a woman in her twenties or thirties in good health.

The J gene is TRBJ2-2, the V gene TRBV15, with D unresolved. The CDR3 contains 13 residues. Germline lookup yields CDR1 LNHNV and CDR2 YYDKDF (reference sequence). Trimming took 6 bases from V and 1 from J, leaving 6 bases between them. CDR3 amino acids: CATRDGNTGELFF. The CDR3 nucleotides read TGTGCCACCAGGGACGGGAACACCGGGGAGCTGTTTTTT.

The chain is built from TRBV6-5 and TRBJ2-3; TRBD2 is a possible D gene (6 bases). Per the germline V gene, CDR1 is MNHEY and CDR2 is SVGAGI. This CDR3 has 14 amino acids. Trimming pared 5 bases from V and 3 bases from J, leaving 12 bases between. The CDR3 sequence: CASSQGLGTDTQYF. The CDR3 DNA follows: TGTGCCAGCAGTCAGGGACTGGGGACAGATACGCAGTATTTT.

This chain links TRBV6-6 with TRBJ2-7; possibly TRBD1 for D (6 bases). The CDR3 runs to 14 residues. From germline, CDR1 is MNHNY and CDR2 SVGAGI (reference sequence). V was shortened by 4 bases and J by 3 bases, with 13 bases between the two germline ends. DNA of the CDR3: TGTGCCAGCAGTTTGGACAGCTCGAACTACGAGCAGTACTTC. The encoded protein is CASSLDSSNYEQYF.

This sequence joins TRBV28 and TRBJ1-5; TRBD1 matches 11 bases. V gave up 2 bases and J gave up 6 bases; unmatched junction bases: 9. In germline, CDR1 is MDHEN, CDR2 SYDVKM. The CDR3 is made up of 17 amino acids. The CDR3 protein is CASSLRWTGGTAQPQHF. In DNA form, the CDR3 reads TGTGCCAGCAGTTTACGGTGGACAGGGGGCACGGCTCAGCCCCAGCATTTT.

The chain uses TRBV6-5 and TRBJ2-1, with no clear D. Germline V gene data show CDR1 as MNHEY and CDR2 as SVGAGI. V lost 2 bases, J lost 0 bases, and 5 bases lay in between. CDR3 length: 14 residues. The CDR3: CASSYGNSYNEQFF. Written as DNA, the CDR3 is TGTGCCAGCAGTTACGGGAACTCCTACAATGAGCAGTTCTTC.

V usage is TRBV10-3 and J usage is TRBJ2-7; D is unclear. The V gene's germline CDR1 is ENHRY and CDR2 SYGVKD. The CDR3 has 15 amino acids. V shed 5 bases and J shed 3 bases, with 17 bases lying between them. The CDR3 here is CAISIDTLPYYEQYF. The DNA of the CDR3 is TGTGCCATCAGTATTGACACCCTCCCATACTACGAGCAGTACTTC.

The J gene is TRBJ2-7, the V gene TRBV28; 7 bases line up with TRBD2. The CDR3 consists of 14 residues. Germline V gene data show CDR1 as MDHEN and CDR2 as SYDVKM. V shed 5 bases and J 5 bases; nucleotides not matched to a gene: 9. The CDR3 nucleotides read TGTGCCAGCAGTCTTACTAGCGTTGGCAACGAGCAGTACTTC. It encodes CASSLTSVGNEQYF.

The rearrangement links TRBV15 to TRBJ2-5; TRBD2 matches 7 bases. Looked up from germline, CDR1 is LNHNV and CDR2 is YYDKDF (reference sequence). This CDR3 has 13 amino acids. Unmatched junction bases numbered 2, after V lost 4 bases and J lost 3 bases. CDR3 bases: TGTGCCACCAGCAAGGCGGGAGAAGAGACCCAGTACTTC. Translating it yields CATSKAGEETQYF. The entire variable domain, with the rest obtained from reference TRBV15 and TRBJ2-5, is as follows: DAMVIQNPRYQVTQFGKPVTLSCSQTLNHNVMYWYQQKSSQAPKLLFHYYDKDFNNEADTPDNFQSRRPNTSFCFLDIRSPGLGDTAMYLCATSKAGEETQYFGPGTRLLVL.

The chain couples TRBV11-2 to TRBJ2-7; 8 bases are shared with TRBD1. The CDR3 runs 16 residues. V lost 3 bases and J lost 4; bases outside the gene matches: 11. Germline V gives CDR1 SGHAT, CDR2 FQNNGV. The CDR3: CASSFPAGGVRYEQYF. For the CDR3, the DNA is TGTGCCAGCAGCTTCCCGGCAGGGGGCGTGAGATACGAGCAGTACTTC.

V usage is TRBV7-8 and J usage is TRBJ2-5; 9 bases match TRBD1. The CDR3 is 14 residues long. Germline trimming cut 3 bases from V and 5 bases from J; bases unmatched to any gene: 4. Germline V lookup: CDR1 SGHVS, CDR2 FQNEAQ. The DNA of the CDR3 is TGTGCCAGCAGCTTGACAGGGGGACTGGAGACCCAGTACTTC. It codes for CASSLTGGLETQYF.

J is TRBJ1-1 and V is TRBV7-9, with unresolved D. V was trimmed by 4 bases and J by 8 bases, leaving 14 bases between them. This CDR3 region has 13 residues. Germline V gene sequence: CDR1 SEHNR, CDR2 FQNEAQ (reference sequence). The CDR3 sequence is CASSSFGQPEAFF. CDR3 in DNA: TGTGCCAGCAGCTCTTTCGGCCAACCCGAAGCTTTCTTT.

As regards this clone: This sample also contains other DNA sequences that code for the same CDR3. The chain has TRBV27 and TRBJ2-1; 13 bases are a match to TRBD2. Germline values: CDR1 MNHEY, CDR2 SMNVEV (reference sequence). The junction had 2 bases not matched to a gene; V was cut back by 2 bases and J by 4 bases. This CDR3 has 16 amino acids. The CDR3 DNA is TGTGCCAGCAGTTTACTACTAGCGGGAGGGTACAATGAGCAGTTCTTC. Translated: CASSLLLAGGYNEQFF.

This sequence joins TRBV6-5 and TRBJ2-1; a possible D gene is TRBD2 (6 bases). Germline V gene lookup returns CDR1 MNHEY and CDR2 SVGAGI. The CDR3 extends over 15 amino acids. V lost 2 bases and J 5 bases, leaving 13 bases between the germline ends. The CDR3 nucleotides are TGTGCCAGCAGTTACGGCAGCGGGCGAAACAATGAGCAGTTCTTC. It codes for CASSYGSGRNNEQFF.

The chain is built from TRBV27 and TRBJ2-7, with 8 bases matching TRBD2. Trimming took 5 bases from V and 2 from J; bases not matched to a gene: 11. Germline V gene data show CDR1 as MNHEY and CDR2 as SMNVEV (reference sequence). The length of the CDR3 is 16 residues. The CDR3 spells CASSQTGSGTPYEQYF. The DNA for the CDR3 is TGTGCCAGCAGTCAGACGGGTAGCGGGACCCCCTACGAGCAGTACTTC.

The V call is TRBV5-6, the J call TRBJ2-1, with D uncertain. Germline lookup yields CDR1 SGHDT and CDR2 YYEEEE. Trimming shortened V by 2 bases and J by 0 bases, and 3 bases separated the two germline ends. CDR3 length: 13 residues. In DNA form, the CDR3 reads TGTGCCAGCAGCTTTCTCTCCTACAATGAGCAGTTCTTC. Protein sequence: CASSFLSYNEQFF.

This clone was recorded only once. V gene TRBV18 combines with J gene TRBJ2-1, with D perhaps matching TRBD2 (6 bases). The ends were cut back, 8 bases at V and 3 bases at J, with 14 bases in the middle. Germline-derived CDR1 and CDR2 are KGHSH and LQKENI. This CDR3 is built from 14 residues. CDR3 DNA sequence: TGTGCCAGCCATATAGCGGACCGCTACAATGAGCAGTTCTTC. Protein sequence: CASHIADRYNEQFF.

The J gene is TRBJ2-1, the V gene TRBV5-4; tentatively, D is TRBD1 or TRBD2 (5 bases each). CDR3 size: 12 residues. Trimming stripped 2 bases from V and 6 bases from J, with 6 bases between. CDR1 SGHNT and CDR2 YYREEE come from the germline V gene (reference sequence). CDR3: CASSFGGNEQFF. CDR3 coding DNA: TGTGCCAGCAGCTTTGGGGGCAATGAGCAGTTCTTC.

V and J are TRBV19 and TRBJ2-7; 10 nucleotides match TRBD1. The V gene's germline CDR1 is LNHDA and CDR2 SQIVND (reference sequence). This CDR3 region has 16 residues. Germline trimming cut 5 bases from V and 3 bases from J; bases unmatched to any gene: 10. The CDR3 nucleotides read TGTGCCAGTAGTTCCACCGCCGGGACAGGGGACTACGAGCAGTACTTC. Its protein product is CASSSTAGTGDYEQYF.

In this sample, this clone turned up a few times. The sample contains more than one DNA sequence encoding this CDR3. This chain joins TRBV5-4 and TRBJ2-7; TRBD1 might be the D (5 bases). The ends were cut back, 3 bases at V and 3 bases at J, with 7 bases in the middle. Germline CDR1 SGHNT, CDR2 YYREEE (reference sequence). The CDR3 is made up of 12 amino acids. The CDR3 loop reads CASSSDSYEQYF. CDR3 nucleotide sequence: TGTGCCAGCAGCTCCGACAGCTACGAGCAGTACTTC.

A single count supports this clone. This chain uses TRBV6-5 with TRBJ2-2; unclear D gene. Germline CDR1 MNHEY, CDR2 SVGAGI. The CDR3 spans 14 residues. Trimming left V 4 bases short and J 4 bases short, with 10 bases between. CDR3 loop: CASSLGRATGELFF. As DNA, the CDR3 is TGTGCCAGCAGTTTAGGACGGGCCACCGGGGAGCTGTTTTTT.

This clone was found once. The gene calls are TRBV29-1 and TRBJ2-1, with a possible D match to TRBD2 (5 bases). The CDR3 covers 12 residues. Germline values: CDR1 SQVTM, CDR2 ANQGSEA. The ends were cut back, 7 bases at V and 15 bases at J, with 22 bases in the middle. The CDR3 reads CSGVPGYGLLFF. DNA for the CDR3: TGCAGCGGCGTACCGGGCTATGGACTTCTGTTCTTC.

This chain connects TRBV6-5 to TRBJ1-5, with a weak D call TRBD1 (5 bases). From germline, CDR1 is MNHEY and CDR2 SVGAGI. Trimming removed 5 bases at V and 0 bases at J, with 11 bases between. This CDR3 region has 15 residues. The CDR3 nucleotides read TGTGCCAGCAGTACCTCGGGGGGTAGCAATCAGCCCCAGCATTTT. Translated: CASSTSGGSNQPQHF.

The chain recombines TRBV28 with TRBJ2-5; 9 positions match TRBD1. Looked up from germline, CDR1 is MDHEN and CDR2 is SYDVKM. Trimming took 3 bases from V and 5 from J; bases not matched to a gene: 4. The CDR3 extends over 14 amino acids. In DNA form, the CDR3 reads TGTGCCAGCAGTTTGGACAGGGGCGGGGAGACCCAGTACTTC. Its protein is CASSLDRGGETQYF.

The J gene is TRBJ1-1, the V gene TRBV28, with D possibly matching TRBD1 (5 bases). Germline loops: CDR1 MDHEN, CDR2 SYDVKM. V gave up 5 bases and J gave up 1 base, with 14 bases separating them. This CDR3 is built from 15 residues. The CDR3 nucleotides read TGTGCCAGCAGTGCCTTACAGGATGGGAACACTGAAGCTTTCTTT. It translates to CASSALQDGNTEAFF.

This clone was observed once. The chain recombines TRBV19 with TRBJ1-1, with D possibly matching TRBD1 (5 bases). V was trimmed by 2 bases and J by 4 bases, leaving 14 bases between them. The CDR3 spans 15 residues. Germline CDR1 reads LNHDA; CDR2 reads SQIVND (reference sequence). The CDR3 DNA reads as TGTGCCAGTAGTATACGGCCCCGAGGGACCACTGAAGCTTTCTTT. It translates to CASSIRPRGTTEAFF. The complete variable domain, with remaining parts taken from reference TRBV19 and TRBJ1-1, reads DGGITQSPKYLFRKEGQNVTLSCEQNLNHDAMYWYRQDPGQGLRLIYYSQIVNDFQKGDIAEGYSVSREKKESFPLTVTSAQKNPTAFYLCASSIRPRGTTEAFFGQGTRLTVV.

The V call is TRBV7-8, the J call TRBJ2-5, with 7 nucleotides matching TRBD1. Germline V gene sequence: CDR1 SGHVS, CDR2 FQNEAQ. This CDR3 comprises 14 residues. V was pared by 5 bases and J by 2 bases, with 5 bases of the junction left unmatched. CDR3 in amino acids: CASSQTTGQETQYF. CDR3 in DNA: TGTGCCAGCAGCCAGACGACAGGGCAAGAGACCCAGTACTTC.

Comment on this clone: The same CDR3 can be traced to other DNA sequences in this sample. The rearrangement joins TRBV9 to TRBJ1-3; D gene uncertain. The V and J ends lost 0 bases and 0 bases respectively, with 7 bases between them. Per germline, CDR1 SGDLS and CDR2 YYNGEE. This CDR3 comprises 15 residues. CDR3 amino acids: CASSVGRSSGNTIYF. As DNA, the CDR3 is TGTGCCAGCAGCGTAGGTCGGAGCTCTGGAAACACCATATATTTT.